This note documents a single TCR beta chain sequence. This CDR3 is also generated by other DNA sequences in the sample. This entry comes from a study of beta chain features in type 1 diabetes. The CDR3 is 15 residues long. Germline V gene lookup returns CDR1 SGHAT and CDR2 FQNNGV. Germline trimming cut 3 bases from V and 5 bases from J; bases unmatched to any gene: 3. Since all of the isolated RNA was reverse transcribed, expressed TCRB transcripts were what got sequenced. Assay: immunoSEQ multiplex PCR; the TCRdb copy retains only in-frame clones and omits some. The repertoire includes fewer than 900,000 clones, 17% of them detected once, and about 0.02% sits in the top ten.

The rearrangement links TRBV11-2 to TRBJ2-2; TRBD2 agrees at 10 bases. The sequencing sample was made of naive CD4+ T cells from blood. The receptor's source is a woman in her late teens or twenties in good health. CDR3 in amino acids: CASSFTSGNTGELFF. CDR3 DNA: TGTGCCAGCAGCTTCACTAGCGGGAATACCGGGGAGCTGTTTTTT.